The clone carrying this TCR beta chain occurred a few times. Its antigen is unidentified. The sample belongs to a study of early T cells in non-severe SARS-CoV-2 infection. Study-level information: Chains were not paired, and sequencing was done on bulk RNA from unsorted whole blood. Study-level results: Missing private and CD4 specificities, VDJdb matching favored anti-spike CD8 responses.

cDNA molecules, individually, were tagged with unique molecular identifiers. TCRdb re-called the 5' RACE reads with MiXCR, one entry per CDR3 protein. Of about 42,000 distinct CDR3 sequences in the sample, about 7% are singletons; the top ten hold approximately 4.5%. This CDR3 spans 14 amino acids. The ends lost 3 bases at V and 7 bases at J; junction bases unmatched: 8. Germline V lookup: CDR1 SGHDT, CDR2 YYEEEE. This receptor was taken from an adult who was a healthcare worker with PCR-confirmed SARS-CoV-2 infection or an uninfected control (not recorded which). The V gene is TRBV5-6, the J gene TRBJ2-3, with 7 bases identical to TRBD2. Sequenced material: whole blood. In nucleotides, the CDR3 is TGTGCCAGCAGCTCGGGACTACCTCCGCATACGCAGTATTTT. Translating it yields CASSSGLPPHTQYF.